The entry that follows covers one T cell receptor (beta chain) sequence. As yet, its antigen is unknown. This entry belongs to a study of T cell repertoires in cytomegalovirus infection. Study as a whole: It can be stated that public TCR beta signatures indicated CMV infection as well as a matching HLA type.

Each CDR3 protein is one row after TCRdb ran MiXCR on the reads. The data hold 250,000 to 350,000 distinct CDR3 sequences, with about 25% observed a single time. The study's findings and limits: HLA-C-restricted CMV-specific TCR beta clonotypes prevailed in the ex vivo response.

The V and J ends lost 2 bases and 8 bases respectively, with 9 bases between them. CDR3 size: 13 residues. Per the germline V gene, CDR1 is MDHEN and CDR2 is SYDVKM. Sequencing was carried out using PBMCs. The clonotype originates from a human donor in good health (CMV status not recorded). Some clones in this sample may be carry-over from other donors' samples. The chain uses TRBV28 and TRBJ1-4; D may be TRBD1 (5 bases). CDR3 region: CASSLGAGEKLFF. The CDR3 DNA follows: TGTGCCAGCAGTTTAGGTGCAGGGGAAAAACTGTTTTTT.